Listed below are T cell receptor beta chains from one sample, sequenced in a study of OX40 agonist ivuxolimab in advanced cancers. Sequencing was performed with immunoSEQ multiplex PCR; in TCRdb, only in-frame clones are kept and a portion is missing. The sample carries about 71,000 clones, 84% recorded once. Sequencing used CD4+ or CD8+ T cells sorted from blood, obtained in a trial of the OX40 agonist ivuxolimab. The receptor set was obtained from an adult with an advanced solid tumor such as melanoma, head and neck, liver or kidney cancer. Each CDR3 is given with its conserved first and last residue. Fields, in order: V gene, J gene, clone size, CDR3 protein. Expanded clones get a size class; other rows say once, few or many, or leave the size out.

V: TRBV7-8
J: TRBJ2-7
size: -
CDR3: CASSINLQGSYEQYF

V: TRBV19
J: TRBJ1-1
size: -
CDR3: CASSGALSNTEAFF

V: TRBV11-1
J: TRBJ1-1
size: -
CDR3: CASSLLMNTEAFF

V: TRBV11-2
J: TRBJ1-3
size: -
CDR3: CASSQGTADWNTIYF

V: TRBV19
J: TRBJ2-3
size: -
CDR3: CASSIPHSTDTQYF

V: TRBV7-2
J: TRBJ1-2
size: -
CDR3: CASRPPGETVGYTF

V: TRBV4-2
J: TRBJ2-3
size: few
CDR3: CASSQDQDTQYF

V: TRBV29-1
J: TRBJ2-7
size: -
CDR3: CSVGVGGSNREQYF

V: TRBV28
J: TRBJ1-5
size: -
CDR3: CASSLNGNNQPQHF

V: TRBV2
J: TRBJ2-1
size: -
CDR3: CASRRDNHYNEQFF

V: TRBV28
J: TRBJ2-1
size: -
CDR3: CASSGGRAVFYNEQFF

V: TRBV5-1
J: TRBJ2-1
size: -
CDR3: CASSPTGKNEQFF

V: TRBV5-1
J: TRBJ1-2
size: -
CDR3: CASTPGSGSNYGYTF

V: TRBV28
J: TRBJ1-2
size: -
CDR3: CASSGTGVNYGYTF

V: TRBV6-6
J: TRBJ2-7
size: once
CDR3: CASKPYRASYEQYF

V: TRBV6-1
J: TRBJ2-5
size: -
CDR3: CASSGLGLVETQYF

V: TRBV9
J: TRBJ1-2
size: once
CDR3: CASSASPSPNYGYTF

V: TRBV9
J: TRBJ1-5
size: -
CDR3: CASSVSPRQPQHF

V: TRBV4-2
J: TRBJ1-5
size: -
CDR3: CASSQVLQNNQPQHF

V: TRBV11-2
J: TRBJ1-2
size: -
CDR3: CASSLAGGMGTYGYTF

V: TRBV27
J: TRBJ2-6
size: -
CDR3: CASSDPGQGRSGANVLTF

V: TRBV5-1
J: TRBJ2-7
size: -
CDR3: CASSLGGTLSSYEQYF

V: TRBV7-2
J: TRBJ2-7
size: -
CDR3: CASSFPTSGGHEQYF

V: TRBV11-1
J: TRBJ1-4
size: -
CDR3: CASSPGQGGEKLFF

V: TRBV2
J: TRBJ1-5
size: few
CDR3: CASNGQLVDQPQHF

V: TRBV7-9
J: TRBJ1-3
size: -
CDR3: CASSFGTDPGNTIYF

V: TRBV19
J: TRBJ2-3
size: -
CDR3: CASSWSSGSSTDTQYF

V: TRBV28
J: TRBJ2-7
size: -
CDR3: CASAGGARYEQYF

V: TRBV6-1
J: TRBJ2-5
size: -
CDR3: CASTGTSGSQGTQYF

V: TRBV5-1
J: TRBJ1-5
size: -
CDR3: CASREDSNQPQHF

V: TRBV29-1
J: TRBJ1-2
size: few
CDR3: CSVGGDYGYTF

V: TRBV5-6
J: TRBJ2-2
size: once
CDR3: CASSLGPTNTGELFF

V: TRBV10-2
J: TRBJ1-5
size: -
CDR3: CAASAGRDGNQPQHF

V: TRBV11-2
J: TRBJ1-6
size: -
CDR3: CASSPEGTGGRPLHF

V: TRBV5-6
J: TRBJ2-3
size: -
CDR3: CASSPRGAGSTDTQYF

V: TRBV5-1
J: TRBJ2-1
size: -
CDR3: CASTAHSSYNEQFF

V: TRBV15
J: TRBJ2-5
size: -
CDR3: CATSRINEGGETQYF

V: TRBV7-8
J: TRBJ1-3
size: once
CDR3: CASSRDRSQYSGNTIYF

V: TRBV19
J: TRBJ2-5
size: -
CDR3: CASSHGTQETQYF

V: TRBV9
J: TRBJ1-1
size: -
CDR3: CASSVDRGRAFF

V: TRBV28
J: TRBJ2-7
size: few
CDR3: CASSFPPSGKFSYEQYF

V: TRBV9
J: TRBJ1-3
size: -
CDR3: CASSRDVGNTIYF

V: TRBV2
J: TRBJ1-1
size: -
CDR3: CASSATGAREAFF

V: TRBV5-4
J: TRBJ2-7
size: few
CDR3: CASSLGTRRDRDHDEQYF

V: TRBV2
J: TRBJ1-6
size: -
CDR3: CASMGGSYNSPLHF

V: TRBV9
J: TRBJ1-1
size: -
CDR3: CASSLSWGQGTEAFF

V: TRBV7-8
J: TRBJ2-7
size: -
CDR3: CASTPGRDSYEQYF